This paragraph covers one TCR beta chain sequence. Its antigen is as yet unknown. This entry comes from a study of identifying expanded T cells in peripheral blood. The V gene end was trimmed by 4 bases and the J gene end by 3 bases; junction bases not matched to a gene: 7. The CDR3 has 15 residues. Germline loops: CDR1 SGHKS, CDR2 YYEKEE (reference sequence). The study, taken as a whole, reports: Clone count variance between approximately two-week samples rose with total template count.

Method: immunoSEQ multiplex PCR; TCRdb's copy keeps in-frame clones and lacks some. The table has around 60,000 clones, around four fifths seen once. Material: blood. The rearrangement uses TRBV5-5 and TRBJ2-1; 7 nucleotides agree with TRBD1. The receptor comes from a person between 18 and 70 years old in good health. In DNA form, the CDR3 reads TGTGCCAGCAGCCCCCGGACAGGTGGCTACAATGAGCAGTTCTTC. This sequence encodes CASSPRTGGYNEQFF.